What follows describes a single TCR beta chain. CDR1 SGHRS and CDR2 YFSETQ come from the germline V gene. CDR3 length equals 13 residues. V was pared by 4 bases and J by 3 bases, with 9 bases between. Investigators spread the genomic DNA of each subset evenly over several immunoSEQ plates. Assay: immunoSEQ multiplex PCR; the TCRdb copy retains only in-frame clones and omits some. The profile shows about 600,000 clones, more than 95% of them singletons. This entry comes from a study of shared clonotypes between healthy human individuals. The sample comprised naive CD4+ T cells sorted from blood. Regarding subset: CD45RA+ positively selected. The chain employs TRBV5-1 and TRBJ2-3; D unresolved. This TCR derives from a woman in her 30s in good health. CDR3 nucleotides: TGCGCCAGCAGCGAATCCGGAACAGATACGCAGTATTTT. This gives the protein CASSESGTDTQYF.